This TCR beta chain was observed in a study of CD8 T cells in Susac syndrome (dated by TCRdb to about 2019). With respect to the entire study: Whether CD8+ T cell activation and differentiation in Susac syndrome was antigen driven was tested using repertoire sequencing.

The study at large found these results: The study acknowledged that relatively few individuals were included in the TCR sequencing and HLA analysis.

At the junction V is shortened by 1 base and J by 3 bases, with 13 bases in between. As encoded in the germline V gene, CDR1 is LGHNA while CDR2 is YSLEER. The CDR3 numbers 16 residues from cysteine through phenylalanine. The only DNA kept is the CDR3, 48 bases in frame from the first base. High-throughput TCR beta sequencing profiled peripheral blood CD8+ and CD4+ T cells from healthy donors, Susac syndrome patients and multiple sclerosis patients. The multiple sclerosis controls were treatment-naive patients whose relapsing-remitting disease, either stable or active, fulfilled the revised McDonald criteria. Bulk CD8+ and CD4+ T cells were purified by magnetic negative isolation, whereas CD8+ TEMRA cells were enriched by FACS. Blood was drawn into EDTA tubes, processed within 24 hours, and PBMCs were isolated by density gradient centrifugation. PBMCs intended for TCR sequencing were cryopreserved in liquid nitrogen and were subsequently thawed in a 37 degrees C water bath. Purity of sorted or isolated CD4+, CD8+ and CD8+ TEMRA cells was at least 90%.

Remarks on this clonotype: Its target antigen remains unknown. Qualities for individual bases were not recorded, and no much larger clone is one base off.

RNA was extracted using the RNeasy kit, and roughly 0.5 to 1 ug of the RNA was reverse transcribed with random hexamers. TCR beta CDR3 regions were amplified with the immunoSEQ multiplex PCR assay covering 54 Vbeta and 13 Jbeta segments. Bias from PCR amplification was corrected by using a synthetic template baseline for primer optimization and for computational correction. In the paper's pipeline: Only productive sequences were kept, with reads annotated to V, D and J genes according to IMGT and analyzed in immunoSEQ Analyzer. Clonality was calculated as one minus the Shannon entropy normalized by log2 of the number of productive unique sequences. For each patient and control, public and private clones were evaluated among the 100 most prevalent clones. Susac-specific clones were defined as absent from healthy and MS cohorts, 850 to 1,300 published viral clones and other ImmuneACCESS disease sequences. TCRdb trimmed public reads at Q25 via fastp, called clones via MiXCR and kept in-frame beta chains. Each CDR3 protein gets just one entry, which takes the most common genes and DNA from the rows behind it. The V and J calls were determined by TCRdb, not by the authors. The sample contains some 190,000 distinct CDR3 sequences, roughly 95% of them found a single time. The ten most abundant clones make up approximately 0.09% of the sample.

This receptor was obtained from a human donor with multiple sclerosis. The V and J genes are TRBV4-3 and TRBJ1-5, with TRBD1 tentatively as D gene (5 bases match). Sequenced material: CD4+ T cells from PBMCs. Here the CDR3 is given as CASSQGAGSVNQPQHF. The sequence in DNA is TGCGCCAGCAGCCAAGGGGCAGGGTCCGTCAATCAGCCCCAGCATTTT.